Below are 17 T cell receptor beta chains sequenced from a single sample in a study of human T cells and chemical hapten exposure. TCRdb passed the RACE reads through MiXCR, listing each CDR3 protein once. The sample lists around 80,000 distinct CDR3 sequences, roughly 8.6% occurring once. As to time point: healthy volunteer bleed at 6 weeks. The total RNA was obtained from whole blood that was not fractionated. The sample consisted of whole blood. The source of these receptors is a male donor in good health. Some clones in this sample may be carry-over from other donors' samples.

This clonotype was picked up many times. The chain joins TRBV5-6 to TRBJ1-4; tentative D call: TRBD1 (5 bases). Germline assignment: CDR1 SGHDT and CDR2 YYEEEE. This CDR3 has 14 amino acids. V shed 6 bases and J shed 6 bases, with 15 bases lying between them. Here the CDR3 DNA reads TGTGCCAGCACCCAGTTGGGAGGGGATGAAAAACTGTTTTTT. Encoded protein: CASTQLGGDEKLFF.

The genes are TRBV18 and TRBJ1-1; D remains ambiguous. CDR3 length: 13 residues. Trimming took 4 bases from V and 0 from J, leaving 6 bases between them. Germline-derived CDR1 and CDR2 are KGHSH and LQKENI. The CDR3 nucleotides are TGTGCCAGCTCACAGGCCCTGAACACTGAAGCTTTCTTT. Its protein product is CASSQALNTEAFF.

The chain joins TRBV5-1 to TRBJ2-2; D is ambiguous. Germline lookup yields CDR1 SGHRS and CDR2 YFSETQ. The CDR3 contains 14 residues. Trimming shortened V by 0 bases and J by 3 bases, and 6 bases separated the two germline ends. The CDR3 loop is CASSLATDTGELFF. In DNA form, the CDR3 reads TGCGCCAGCAGCTTGGCCACAGACACCGGGGAGCTGTTTTTT. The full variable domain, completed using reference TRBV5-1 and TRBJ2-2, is KAGVTQTPRYLIKTRGQQVTLSCSPISGHRSVSWYQQTPGQGLQFLFEYFSETQRNKGNFPGRFSGRQFSNSRSEMNVSTLELGDSALYLCASSLATDTGELFFGEGSRLTVL.

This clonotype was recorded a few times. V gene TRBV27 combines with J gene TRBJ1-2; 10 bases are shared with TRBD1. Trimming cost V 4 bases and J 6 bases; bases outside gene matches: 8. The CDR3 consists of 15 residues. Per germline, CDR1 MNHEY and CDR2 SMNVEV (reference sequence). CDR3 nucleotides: TGTGCCAGCAGTTCCCTTGGACAGGGGGTTCATGGCTACACCTTC. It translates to CASSSLGQGVHGYTF.

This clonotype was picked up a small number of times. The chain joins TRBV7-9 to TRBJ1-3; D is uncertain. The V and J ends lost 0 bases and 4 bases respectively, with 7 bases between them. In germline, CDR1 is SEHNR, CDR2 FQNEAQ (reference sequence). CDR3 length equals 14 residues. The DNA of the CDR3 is TGTGCCAGCAGCTTAGCGGTAGACGGAAACACCATATATTTT. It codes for CASSLAVDGNTIYF. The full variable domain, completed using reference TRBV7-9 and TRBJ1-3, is DTGVSQNPRHKITKRGQNVTFRCDPISEHNRLYWYRQTLGQGPEFLTYFQNEAQLEKSRLLSDRFSAERPKGSFSTLEIQRTEQGDSAMYLCASSLAVDGNTIYFGEGSWLTVV.

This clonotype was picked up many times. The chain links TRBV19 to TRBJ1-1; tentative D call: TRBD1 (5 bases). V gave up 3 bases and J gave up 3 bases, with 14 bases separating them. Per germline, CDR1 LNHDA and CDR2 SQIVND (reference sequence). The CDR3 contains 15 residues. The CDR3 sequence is CASSIDALRDTEAFF. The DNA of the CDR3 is TGTGCCAGTAGTATCGACGCCCTCAGGGACACTGAAGCTTTCTTT. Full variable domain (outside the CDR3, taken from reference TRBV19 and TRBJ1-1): DGGITQSPKYLFRKEGQNVTLSCEQNLNHDAMYWYRQDPGQGLRLIYYSQIVNDFQKGDIAEGYSVSREKKESFPLTVTSAQKNPTAFYLCASSIDALRDTEAFFGQGTRLTVV.

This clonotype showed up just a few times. The CDR3 nucleotides are TGCAGTGCTAGAAACCCGGGACAGAAGAACACTGAAGCTTTCTTT. It specifies CSARNPGQKNTEAFF. The J gene is TRBJ1-1, the V gene TRBV20-1; 7 bases line up with TRBD1. Germline assignment: CDR1 DFQATT and CDR2 SNEGSKA (reference sequence). The CDR3 has 15 residues. The J segment lost 1 base and the V segment lost 2 bases, leaving 7 bases of the junction unmatched.

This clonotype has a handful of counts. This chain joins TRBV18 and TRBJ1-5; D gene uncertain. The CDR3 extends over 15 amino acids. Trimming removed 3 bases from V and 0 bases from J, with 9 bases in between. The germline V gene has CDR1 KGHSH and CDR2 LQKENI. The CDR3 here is CASSPMPDSNQPQHF. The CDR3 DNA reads TGTGCCAGCTCACCCATGCCCGATAGCAATCAGCCCCAGCATTTT.

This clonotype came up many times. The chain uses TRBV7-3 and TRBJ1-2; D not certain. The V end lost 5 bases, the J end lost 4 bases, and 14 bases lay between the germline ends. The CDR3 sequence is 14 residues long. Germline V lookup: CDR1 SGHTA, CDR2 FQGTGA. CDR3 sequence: CASSPTTVSYGYTF. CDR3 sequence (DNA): TGTGCCAGCAGCCCGACCACCGTTTCCTATGGCTACACCTTC.

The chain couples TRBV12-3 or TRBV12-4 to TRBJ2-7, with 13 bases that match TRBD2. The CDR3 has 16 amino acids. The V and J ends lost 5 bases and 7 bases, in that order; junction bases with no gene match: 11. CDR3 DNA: TGTGCCAGCAGTCAACTTCCGGGACTAGCGGGGCGTGAGCAGTACTTC. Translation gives CASSQLPGLAGREQYF.

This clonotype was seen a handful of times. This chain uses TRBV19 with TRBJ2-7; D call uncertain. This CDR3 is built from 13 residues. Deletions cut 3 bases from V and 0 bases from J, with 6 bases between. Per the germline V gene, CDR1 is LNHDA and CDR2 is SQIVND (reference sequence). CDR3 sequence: CASSIQSSYEQYF. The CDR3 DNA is TGTGCCAGTAGTATTCAGAGCTCCTACGAGCAGTACTTC.

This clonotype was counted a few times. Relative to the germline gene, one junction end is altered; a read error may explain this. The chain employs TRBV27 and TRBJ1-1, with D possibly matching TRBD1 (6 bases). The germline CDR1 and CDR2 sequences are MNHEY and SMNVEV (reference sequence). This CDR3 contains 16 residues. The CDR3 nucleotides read TGTGCCAACAGTGTGAGCTCAGGGGTAGCGAACACTGAAGCTTTCTTT. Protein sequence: CANSVSSGVANTEAFF.

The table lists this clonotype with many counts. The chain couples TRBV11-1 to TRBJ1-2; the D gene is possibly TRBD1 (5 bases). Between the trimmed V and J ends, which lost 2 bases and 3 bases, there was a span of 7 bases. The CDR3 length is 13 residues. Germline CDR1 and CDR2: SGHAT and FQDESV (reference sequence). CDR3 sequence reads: CASSLLGDYGYTF. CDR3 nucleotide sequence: TGTGCCAGCAGCTTACTGGGGGACTATGGCTACACCTTC.

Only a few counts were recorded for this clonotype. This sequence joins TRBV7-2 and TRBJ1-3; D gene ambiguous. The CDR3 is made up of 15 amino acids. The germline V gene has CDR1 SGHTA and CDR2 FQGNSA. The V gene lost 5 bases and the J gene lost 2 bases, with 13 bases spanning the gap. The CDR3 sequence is CASSAQPPPGNTIYF. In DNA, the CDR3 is TGTGCCAGCAGCGCCCAGCCCCCCCCTGGAAACACCATATATTTT.

The CDR3: CASSPTTGGPGTQYF. CDR3 coding DNA: TGTGCCAGCAGTCCGACGACAGGGGGCCCCGGGACCCAGTACTTC. The chain recombines TRBV27 with TRBJ2-5, with TRBD1 identical over 10 bases. This CDR3 comprises 15 residues. Germline V gene sequence: CDR1 MNHEY, CDR2 SMNVEV (reference sequence). V was pared by 5 bases and J by 7 bases, with 10 bases of the junction left unmatched.

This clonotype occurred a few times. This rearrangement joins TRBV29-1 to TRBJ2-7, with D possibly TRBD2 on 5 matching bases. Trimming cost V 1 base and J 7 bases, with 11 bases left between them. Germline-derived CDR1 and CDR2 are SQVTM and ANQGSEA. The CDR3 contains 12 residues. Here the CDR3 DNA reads TGCAGCGTTGAAGGGGCAGAGGGTGAGCAGTACTTC. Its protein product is CSVEGAEGEQYF.

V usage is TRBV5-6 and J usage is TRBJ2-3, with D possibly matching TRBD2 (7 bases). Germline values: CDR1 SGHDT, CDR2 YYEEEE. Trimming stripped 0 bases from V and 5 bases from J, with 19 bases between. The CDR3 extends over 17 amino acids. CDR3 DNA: TGTGCCAGCAGCTTGGAATTGGGGGCAGGACTAGAAGATACGCAGTATTTT. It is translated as CASSLELGAGLEDTQYF.